This TCR beta chain was recovered during a study of T cells expressing NK-cell markers. Study in general: Within the sequenced cohort of eight donors, seven exhibited HCMV seropositivity and one was seronegative.

TCRdb reprocessed the 5' RACE reads and stores each CDR3 protein as one record, lacking DNA. This sample's table reports a few hundred thousand distinct CDR3 sequences. Study-wide points: The share of CD8+ T cells held by dominant NKG2C+ clonotypes was roughly 1.0-8% in 5 or 6 donors. There were a handful of donors in whom these clonotypes also led the CD3+CD56-NKG2C+ fraction.

About this clonotype: Its antigen is unknown.

What was sequenced was blood T cells: a sorted CD56 or NKG2C T cell subset, CD4+ or CD8+ T cells, or bulk PBMC T cells (not recorded which). This TCR was sampled from a man aged 18-30 years in good health.

The CDR3 region is CASSYGAGALGELFF. The chain has TRBV6-2 or TRBV6-3 and TRBJ2-2; TCRdb lists TRBD2, though no DNA is available to test this call. CDR1 is MNHEY and CDR2 is SVGEGT in the germline V gene. The CDR3 is 15 amino acids.